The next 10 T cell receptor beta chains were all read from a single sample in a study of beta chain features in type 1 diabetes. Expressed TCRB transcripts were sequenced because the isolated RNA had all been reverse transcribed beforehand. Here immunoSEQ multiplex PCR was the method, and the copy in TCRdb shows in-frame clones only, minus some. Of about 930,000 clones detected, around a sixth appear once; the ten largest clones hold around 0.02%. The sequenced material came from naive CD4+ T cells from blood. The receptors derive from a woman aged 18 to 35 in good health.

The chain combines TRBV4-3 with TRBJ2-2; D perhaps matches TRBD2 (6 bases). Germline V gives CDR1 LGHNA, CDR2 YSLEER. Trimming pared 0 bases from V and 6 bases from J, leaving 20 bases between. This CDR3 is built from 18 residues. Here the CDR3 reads CASSQDPSNRRAPGELFF. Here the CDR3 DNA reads TGCGCCAGCAGCCAAGACCCGTCTAATAGGAGGGCCCCCGGGGAGCTGTTTTTT.

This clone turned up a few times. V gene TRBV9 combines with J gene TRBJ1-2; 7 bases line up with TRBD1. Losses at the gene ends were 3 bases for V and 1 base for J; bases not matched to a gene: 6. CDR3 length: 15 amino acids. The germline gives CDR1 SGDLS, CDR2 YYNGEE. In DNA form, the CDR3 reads TGTGCCAGCAGCGAGACGACAGGGCTTAACTATGGCTACACCTTC. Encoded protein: CASSETTGLNYGYTF.

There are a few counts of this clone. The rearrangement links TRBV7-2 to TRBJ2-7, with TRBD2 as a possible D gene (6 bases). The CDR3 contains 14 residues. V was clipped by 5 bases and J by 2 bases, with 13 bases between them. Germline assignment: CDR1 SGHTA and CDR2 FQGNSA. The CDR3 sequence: CASSPGLGTYEQYF. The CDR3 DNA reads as TGTGCCAGCAGCCCGGGACTGGGGACCTACGAGCAGTACTTC.

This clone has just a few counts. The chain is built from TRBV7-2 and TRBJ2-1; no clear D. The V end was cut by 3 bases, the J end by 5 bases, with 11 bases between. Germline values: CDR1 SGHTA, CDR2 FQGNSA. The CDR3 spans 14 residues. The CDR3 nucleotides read TGTGCCAGCAGCTTGTCGAACAACAACAATGAGCAGTTCTTC. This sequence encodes CASSLSNNNNEQFF.

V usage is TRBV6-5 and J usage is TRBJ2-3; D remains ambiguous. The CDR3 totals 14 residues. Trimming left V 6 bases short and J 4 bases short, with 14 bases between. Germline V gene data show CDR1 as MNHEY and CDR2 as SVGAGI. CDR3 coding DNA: TGTGCCAGCAGCCCTCTGCTGGCGGCAGATACGCAGTATTTT. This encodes CASSPLLAADTQYF.

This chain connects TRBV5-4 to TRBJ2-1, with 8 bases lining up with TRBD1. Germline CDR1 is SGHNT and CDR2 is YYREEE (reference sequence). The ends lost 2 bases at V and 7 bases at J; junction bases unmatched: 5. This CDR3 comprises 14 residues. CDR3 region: CASSFQGARNEQFF. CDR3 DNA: TGTGCCAGCAGCTTTCAGGGGGCGAGAAATGAGCAGTTCTTC.

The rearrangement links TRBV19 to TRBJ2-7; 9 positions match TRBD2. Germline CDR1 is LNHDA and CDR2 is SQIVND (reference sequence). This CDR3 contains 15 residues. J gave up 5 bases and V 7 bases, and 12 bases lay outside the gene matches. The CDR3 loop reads CASTPTEAGGHEQYF. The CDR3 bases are TGTGCCAGTACCCCGACCGAAGCGGGAGGTCACGAGCAGTACTTC.

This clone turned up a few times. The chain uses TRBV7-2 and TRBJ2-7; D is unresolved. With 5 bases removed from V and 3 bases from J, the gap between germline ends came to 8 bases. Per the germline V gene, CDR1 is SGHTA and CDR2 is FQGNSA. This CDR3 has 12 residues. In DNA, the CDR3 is TGTGCCAGCAGCGCCCTTCACTACGAGCAGTACTTC. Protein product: CASSALHYEQYF.

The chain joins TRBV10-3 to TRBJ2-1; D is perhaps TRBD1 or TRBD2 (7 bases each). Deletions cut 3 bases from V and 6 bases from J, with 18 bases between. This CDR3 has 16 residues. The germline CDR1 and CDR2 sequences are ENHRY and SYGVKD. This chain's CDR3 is CAISDQGGKSINEQFF. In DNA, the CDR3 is TGTGCCATCAGTGATCAGGGGGGGAAGTCTATCAATGAGCAGTTCTTC.

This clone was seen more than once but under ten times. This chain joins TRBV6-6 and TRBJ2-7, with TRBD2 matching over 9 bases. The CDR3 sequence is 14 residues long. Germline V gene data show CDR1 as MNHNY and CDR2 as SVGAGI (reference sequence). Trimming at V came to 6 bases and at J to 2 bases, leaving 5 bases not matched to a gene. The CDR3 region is CASSQVAGAYEQYF. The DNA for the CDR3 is TGTGCCAGCAGCCAAGTAGCGGGAGCCTACGAGCAGTACTTC.